This T cell receptor beta chain was profiled in a study of blood T cell repertoires in COVID-19. Study as a whole: Samples representing acute and convalescent COVID-19 were sourced from the United States, Italy and Spain. Sample material is recorded as cDNA or gDNA derived from T cells, B-cell-depleted T cells, or PBMCs.

J was trimmed by 4 bases and V by 1 base; bases with no gene match: 4. The CDR3 is 16 amino acids. Germline CDR1 SEHNR, CDR2 FQNEAQ (reference sequence). Authors' data handling: Nucleated cell counts were estimated from reference gene primer amplification. Clones were sequenced by immunoSEQ multiplex PCR, and TCRdb holds only the in-frame ones, with some missing. The V and J calls and clone size were taken over from that table, and D and trimming were inferred from the DNA. The top ten hold more than 4.5% of the sample, which has approximately 240,000 clones, about 80% seen once. This sequence joins TRBV7-9 and TRBJ1-4; 9 bases align to TRBD1. The sequenced material came from peripheral blood. This receptor was obtained from a woman aged 80 or older with active or convalescent COVID-19. The CDR3 protein is CASSLDRGRGNEKLFF. DNA for the CDR3: TGTGCCAGCAGCTTAGACAGGGGGCGAGGTAATGAAAAACTGTTTTTT.